This is a list of T cell receptor beta chains from one sample in a study of lymphopenia after photon versus proton radiotherapy. The table came from immunoSEQ multiplex PCR; TCRdb's copy has only in-frame clones and leaves some out. This table holds 77,000 or so clones, 83% found once. The material was peripheral blood, obtained from a patient treated with proton-based radiotherapy. These receptors were collected from a man in his 60s with pancreatic cancer. Both conserved end residues are part of each CDR3. Fields, in order: CDR3 DNA, CDR3 protein, clone size, D gene, J gene, V gene. A D gene is named only where the DNA matches it firmly. Size is omitted from some rows. Given values are once, few, many or a class for expanded clones.

TGTGCCAGTAGTTCCAGGACAGGGGGCAATCAGCCCCAGCATTTT | CASSSRTGGNQPQHF | once | TRBD1 | TRBJ1-5 | TRBV19
TGCAGTGCTAGAGGGGACAGGGTTGCTTTCTTT | CSARGDRVAFF | once | TRBD1 | TRBJ1-1 | TRBV20-1
TGCGCCAGCAGCTTGGGGGCCAGCACAGATACGCAGTATTTT | CASSLGASTDTQYF | - | - | TRBJ2-3 | TRBV5-1
TGTGCCAGCAGTTTCAGCCCGGTCGGCTACAATGAGCAGTTCTTC | CASSFSPVGYNEQFF | - | - | TRBJ2-1 | TRBV27
TGTGCCAGCTCATCCACGACTAGCGGGATTTCCTACGAGCAGTACTTC | CASSSTTSGISYEQYF | - | TRBD2 | TRBJ2-7 | TRBV18
TGTGCCATCCACTCGGCTAGCGGGAGTCTGAGCGAGCAGTACTTC | CAIHSASGSLSEQYF | once | TRBD2 | TRBJ2-7 | TRBV10-3
TGTGCCAGCAGCGTCGTGGGTTTAAACATTCAGTACTTC | CASSVVGLNIQYF | - | - | TRBJ2-4 | TRBV28
TGTGCCAGCAGTCCGGGACAGAACTACGAGCAGTACTTC | CASSPGQNYEQYF | - | TRBD1 | TRBJ2-7 | TRBV27
TGTGCCAGCAGTTTCCTCGCCACCAGGACTAGCGGGAGTGCGGGAATCACAGATACGCAGTATTTT | CASSFLATRTSGSAGITDTQYF | few | TRBD2 | TRBJ2-3 | TRBV28
TGTGCCGGGAGAGGGGCCGGAGGAACCCAGTACTTC | CAGRGAGGTQYF | - | - | TRBJ2-5 | TRBV30
TGTGCCAGCAGTTACTCTCAGGCGCAAGAGACCCAGTACTTC | CASSYSQAQETQYF | - | - | TRBJ2-5 | TRBV6-5